This record concerns one T cell receptor beta chain sequence. Its antigen remains unidentified. The data originate from a study of shared clonotypes between healthy human individuals. Regarding the study as a whole: At large depth, rarefaction still showed sorted-subset sequencing to be incomplete. Sampling included only blood; tissue repertoires likely differ. Roughly 5% of naive CD4 clonotypes were shared across a handful of donors.

Profiling relied on immunoSEQ multiplex PCR, and the TCRdb table lists in-frame clones only, not all of them. The data hold 2 million to 3 million clones, with roughly 93% observed a single time. This sequence was found in a young man in good health. Some clones in this sample may be carry-over from other donors' samples. The sequenced material came from naive CD4+ T cells from PBMCs. The sample's subset: CD45RA+ positively selected.

DNA for the CDR3: TGTGCCAGCAGTCCCCTTTTCCGAAACATTCAGTACTTC. It translates to CASSPLFRNIQYF. This sequence joins TRBV27 and TRBJ2-4; D ambiguous. Germline values: CDR1 MNHEY, CDR2 SMNVEV (reference sequence). V was shortened by 5 bases and J by 6 bases, with 11 bases between the two germline ends. The CDR3 spans 13 residues.